This T cell receptor beta chain originates from a study of human T cells and chemical hapten exposure. This CDR3 is built from 16 residues. V lost 6 bases to trimming and J lost 0 bases, with 16 bases between them. Germline V gene sequence: CDR1 MNHEY, CDR2 SVGAGI. TCRdb independently ran MiXCR on the RACE reads; one entry per CDR3 protein. The sample lists around 380,000 distinct CDR3 sequences, nearly 5% occurring once. This sample's time point: patch test 1, 2 weeks after DPC sensitization. Treatment noted: therapeutic diphenylcyclopropenone sensitization with weekly scalp DPC. This clonotype occurred many times.

The V gene is TRBV6-5, the J gene TRBJ2-3, with TRBD1 as a possible D gene (5 bases). The sample was whole blood, taken in connection with sensitization to the hapten diphenylcyclopropenone (DPC). The clonotype was recovered from a woman between 50 and 59 years old with alopecia areata. Some clones in this sample may be carry-over from other donors' samples. The CDR3 protein is CASSYSTRVSTDTQYF. The CDR3 DNA reads as TGTGCCAGCAGCTACAGCACCAGGGTCAGCACAGATACGCAGTATTTT.